Ten or more counts support the clone carrying this T cell receptor beta chain. The data stem from a study of T cell repertoires in cytomegalovirus infection. Germline V gene data show CDR1 as LNHDA and CDR2 as SQIVND (reference sequence). Trimming at V came to 5 bases and at J to 3 bases, leaving 4 bases not matched to a gene. The CDR3 runs to 14 residues. Each CDR3 protein gets one entry after TCRdb re-called the reads with MiXCR. The sample shows about 460,000 distinct CDR3 sequences, around 11% of them seen only once. The specimen was PBMCs. V gene TRBV19 combines with J gene TRBJ2-5; 9 nucleotides line up with TRBD2. The sequence was obtained from a human donor in good health (CMV status not recorded). Some clones in this sample may be carry-over from other donors' samples. The CDR3 coding sequence is TGTGCCAGTAGTGGCCTAGCGGGAAAAGAGACCCAGTACTTC. This sequence encodes CASSGLAGKETQYF.